The rows below give T cell receptor beta chains drawn from one sample of a study of technical replicates of blood from a few donors. Generated by immunoSEQ multiplex PCR, the TCRdb table keeps only in-frame clones and is missing some. Among under 90,000 clones listed, around 96% were seen once. The sequencing sample was made of T cells isolated from PBMCs. The source is a human donor in good health. The CDR3 runs from the conserved cysteine through the conserved F or W. A D gene is named only where the DNA matches it firmly. Expanded clones are given a class, and other clones once, few, many or no size at all.

V: TRBV9
size: .
J: TRBJ2-2
D: .
DNA: TGTGCCAGCAGCGAGAGCAGGGCCGTCGGGGAGCTGTTTTTT
CDR3: CASSESRAVGELFF

V: TRBV7-9
size: .
J: TRBJ2-4
D: .
DNA: TGTGCCAGCAGCCCACAGGGTCTAAAAAACATTCAGTACTTC
CDR3: CASSPQGLKNIQYF

V: TRBV4-1
size: .
J: TRBJ2-2
D: TRBD1
DNA: TGCGCCAGCAGCCAAACAGGGGGGACCGGGGAGCTGTTTTTT
CDR3: CASSQTGGTGELFF

V: TRBV6-6
size: .
J: TRBJ2-1
D: TRBD1
DNA: TGTGCCAGCAGTCGACAGGGCCCCTACAATGAGCAGTTCTTC
CDR3: CASSRQGPYNEQFF

V: TRBV4-2
size: .
J: TRBJ2-2
D: TRBD2
DNA: TGTGCCAGCAGCCCTCTCGGACTAGCGCTTAACACCGGGGAGCTGTTTTTT
CDR3: CASSPLGLALNTGELFF

V: TRBV5-8
size: .
J: TRBJ2-3
D: .
DNA: TGTGCCAGCAGCTTTGGTTGGGAGTCCACAGATACGCAGTATTTT
CDR3: CASSFGWESTDTQYF

V: TRBV9
size: once
J: TRBJ2-2
D: .
DNA: TGTGCCAGCAGCGTAGACTTTATAGGGGGCACCGGGGAGCTGTTTTTT
CDR3: CASSVDFIGGTGELFF

V: TRBV5-1
size: .
J: TRBJ2-5
D: TRBD1
DNA: TGCGCCAGCAGCTTGGACCCGCAGGGGACAGGGGATCAAGAGACCCAGTACTTC
CDR3: CASSLDPQGTGDQETQYF

V: TRBV7-3
size: .
J: TRBJ2-3
D: .
DNA: TGTGCCAGCAGCGAGGGACTCAAAAAAGATACGCAGTATTTT
CDR3: CASSEGLKKDTQYF

V: TRBV5-1
size: .
J: TRBJ1-2
D: TRBD1
DNA: TGCGCCAGCAGCGGGACACAGGGGGGCTATGGCTACACCTTC
CDR3: CASSGTQGGYGYTF

V: TRBV2
size: .
J: TRBJ1-1
D: .
DNA: TGTGCCAGCAGTGACATTGTGTCCGCCAGGGAGGATGAAGCTTTCTTT
CDR3: CASSDIVSAREDEAFF

V: TRBV19
size: .
J: TRBJ1-1
D: .
DNA: TGTGCCAGTAAGTGGCGGGAAATGAACACTGAAGCTTTCTTT
CDR3: CASKWREMNTEAFF

V: TRBV5-1
size: .
J: TRBJ1-2
D: .
DNA: TGCGCCAGCAGCTTTAGACAGAAAGGCGGCTACACCTTC
CDR3: CASSFRQKGGYTF

V: TRBV19
size: .
J: TRBJ1-4
D: TRBD1
DNA: TGTGCCAGTAGGGGGGACAGCGATTCTTTT
CDR3: CASRGDSDSF

V: TRBV27
size: .
J: TRBJ1-5
D: .
DNA: TGTGCCAGCAGTTTATCCCTCTACAATCAGCCCCAGCATTTT
CDR3: CASSLSLYNQPQHF

V: TRBV19
size: .
J: TRBJ2-2
D: TRBD2
DNA: TGTGCCAGTAGTGTACTAGCGGGGGCTGGGTCCGGGGAGCTGTTTTTT
CDR3: CASSVLAGAGSGELFF

V: TRBV7-9
size: once
J: TRBJ1-3
D: .
DNA: TGTGCCAGCAGCTTATTGGGAGGGGGAGCTGGAAACACCATATATTTT
CDR3: CASSLLGGGAGNTIYF

V: TRBV6-5
size: few
J: TRBJ1-1
D: TRBD1
DNA: TGTGCCAGCAGTTACATTAACAGGGGGGGCACTGAAGCTTTCTTT
CDR3: CASSYINRGGTEAFF

V: TRBV6-1
size: .
J: TRBJ2-7
D: TRBD1
DNA: TGTGCCAGCAGTGGTGGGGACAGTCTTTCGTACGAGCAGTACTTC
CDR3: CASSGGDSLSYEQYF

V: TRBV25-1
size: .
J: TRBJ2-1
D: .
DNA: TGTGCCAGCAAGGATCAGGGGGGATACAATGAGCAGTTCTTC
CDR3: CASKDQGGYNEQFF

V: TRBV6-1
size: .
J: TRBJ1-2
D: .
DNA: TGTGCCAGCAGTCTAGGGGAACAGGGCTATGGCTACACCTTC
CDR3: CASSLGEQGYGYTF

V: TRBV27
size: .
J: TRBJ1-5
D: .
DNA: TGTGCCAGCAGTTTAGCGGTGAATCAGCCCCAGCATTTT
CDR3: CASSLAVNQPQHF

V: TRBV4-1
size: .
J: TRBJ2-7
D: .
DNA: TGCGCCAGCAGCCAAGATTGGGCAGCCGAGCAGTACTTC
CDR3: CASSQDWAAEQYF

V: TRBV7-6
size: .
J: TRBJ2-2
D: .
DNA: TGTGCCAGCAGCTCATCCACCGGGGAGCTGTTTTTT
CDR3: CASSSSTGELFF

V: TRBV30
size: .
J: TRBJ1-1
D: .
DNA: TGTGCCTGGAGTATCTTCGCGTGGAGGGATGAAGCTTTCTTT
CDR3: CAWSIFAWRDEAFF

V: TRBV11-3
size: .
J: TRBJ2-7
D: .
DNA: TGTGCCAGCAGCTACGACAGAAACTTCTACGAGCAGTACTTC
CDR3: CASSYDRNFYEQYF

V: TRBV18
size: .
J: TRBJ1-4
D: .
DNA: TGTGCCAGCTCACCAAAGGGAGGGGAGAATGAAAAACTGTTTTTT
CDR3: CASSPKGGENEKLFF

V: TRBV2
size: .
J: TRBJ2-3
D: .
DNA: TGTGCCAGCAGTGAGAACCCTCGACAGGCAGATACGCAGTATTTT
CDR3: CASSENPRQADTQYF

V: TRBV9
size: .
J: TRBJ2-1
D: .
DNA: TGTGCCAGCAGCCCAGGAGGCGGATCCTACAATGAGCAGTTCTTC
CDR3: CASSPGGGSYNEQFF

V: TRBV5-1
size: .
J: TRBJ1-4
D: .
DNA: TGCGCCAGCAGCCCAACCCCTCGTCAGGGAACTAATGAAAAACTGTTTTTT
CDR3: CASSPTPRQGTNEKLFF

V: TRBV6-1
size: once
J: TRBJ1-1
D: .
DNA: TGTGCCAGCAGTGACCTGGCGACCTCTACTTGGTTCAGGGACACTGAAGCTTTCTTT
CDR3: CASSDLATSTWFRDTEAFF

V: TRBV7-9
size: .
J: TRBJ1-2
D: .
DNA: TGTGCCAGCAGCTTAGAGAGGGTGGATAATGGCTACACCTTC
CDR3: CASSLERVDNGYTF

V: TRBV7-9
size: .
J: TRBJ2-1
D: TRBD2
DNA: TGTGCCAGCAGCTTGACTAGCGGGGGGGCCTCCGTTAATGAGCAGTTCTTC
CDR3: CASSLTSGGASVNEQFF

V: TRBV5-4
size: .
J: TRBJ1-1
D: .
DNA: TGTGCCAGCAGCTTGGACCAAACCAGAAACACTGAAGCTTTCTTT
CDR3: CASSLDQTRNTEAFF

V: TRBV6-1
size: .
J: TRBJ2-5
D: TRBD1
DNA: TGTGCCAGCAGTGAAGGGGTCGAGACAGGGGGCCAAGAGACCCAGTACTTC
CDR3: CASSEGVETGGQETQYF

V: TRBV6-5
size: .
J: TRBJ1-1
D: TRBD1
DNA: TGTGCCAGCAGTTATACAGGGGACACTGAAGCTTTCTTT
CDR3: CASSYTGDTEAFF

V: TRBV28
size: .
J: TRBJ1-2
D: TRBD1
DNA: TGTGCCAGCAGCGCTATACCGGGACAGGGCCCCTATGGCTACACCTTC
CDR3: CASSAIPGQGPYGYTF

V: TRBV7-3
size: .
J: TRBJ1-1
D: TRBD1
DNA: TGTGCCAGCAGCTTACGGGACAGGGACACTGAAGCTTTCTTT
CDR3: CASSLRDRDTEAFF

V: TRBV7-3
size: .
J: TRBJ2-2
D: .
DNA: TGTGCCAGCAGCTTAGGGGTCAGGGCCGGGGAGCTGTTTTTT
CDR3: CASSLGVRAGELFF

V: TRBV10-2
size: .
J: TRBJ2-1
D: TRBD2
DNA: TGCGCCAGCAGTTCATGGGGTGTCGGCGGGGGGGCCTACAATGAGCAGTTCTTC
CDR3: CASSSWGVGGGAYNEQFF

V: TRBV11-2
size: .
J: TRBJ2-7
D: TRBD2
DNA: TGTGCCAGCAGCTTACCTAGCGGGAGGCGCGCCTACGAGCAGTACTTC
CDR3: CASSLPSGRRAYEQYF

V: TRBV6-5
size: .
J: TRBJ2-7
D: .
DNA: TGTGCCAGCAGTTACCGGACAGACCCCTACGAGCAGTACTTC
CDR3: CASSYRTDPYEQYF

V: TRBV5-1
size: .
J: TRBJ2-2
D: .
DNA: TGCGCCAGCAGCTTCGAGACAGGTCAAGTCGGGGAGCTGTTTTTT
CDR3: CASSFETGQVGELFF

V: TRBV27
size: .
J: TRBJ1-4
D: TRBD1
DNA: TGTGCCAGCAGACCCCAGGACAGGGGAAATGAAAAACTGTTTTTT
CDR3: CASRPQDRGNEKLFF

V: TRBV10-1
size: .
J: TRBJ2-7
D: .
DNA: TGCGCCAGCAGTCTCTGCGATGGTTGCGAGCAGTACTTC
CDR3: CASSLCDGCEQYF

V: TRBV19
size: .
J: TRBJ1-1
D: .
DNA: TGTGCCAGTTCTCCGGGACAAAGTAACACTGAAGCTTTCTTT
CDR3: CASSPGQSNTEAFF

V: TRBV19
size: .
J: TRBJ2-3
D: TRBD2
DNA: TGTGCCAGTGAATTCAGCGGGGCTAGCACAGATACGCAGTATTTT
CDR3: CASEFSGASTDTQYF

V: TRBV9
size: .
J: TRBJ2-3
D: .
DNA: TGTGCCAGCAGCGTAGCCGGTATAACTGCAACAGATACGCAGTATTTT
CDR3: CASSVAGITATDTQYF

V: TRBV12-5
size: .
J: TRBJ2-2
D: .
DNA: TGTGCTAGTGGTTCCATCACCGGGGAGCTGTTTTTT
CDR3: CASGSITGELFF

V: TRBV2
size: .
J: TRBJ2-5
D: TRBD1
DNA: TGTGCCAGCAGTGGGGACAGGGATGAGACCCAGTACTTC
CDR3: CASSGDRDETQYF

V: TRBV10-1
size: .
J: TRBJ2-1
D: TRBD2
DNA: TGCGCCAGCAGTGAGGGGACTAGATTTATCGATGAGCAGTTCTTC
CDR3: CASSEGTRFIDEQFF

V: TRBV29-1
size: .
J: TRBJ2-2
D: .
DNA: TGCAGCGTTTCTGGAGAGGTTGATACCGGGGAGCTGTTTTTT
CDR3: CSVSGEVDTGELFF

V: TRBV28
size: .
J: TRBJ1-4
D: .
DNA: TGTGCCAGCGGAGAGAATGAAAAACTGTTTTTT
CDR3: CASGENEKLFF